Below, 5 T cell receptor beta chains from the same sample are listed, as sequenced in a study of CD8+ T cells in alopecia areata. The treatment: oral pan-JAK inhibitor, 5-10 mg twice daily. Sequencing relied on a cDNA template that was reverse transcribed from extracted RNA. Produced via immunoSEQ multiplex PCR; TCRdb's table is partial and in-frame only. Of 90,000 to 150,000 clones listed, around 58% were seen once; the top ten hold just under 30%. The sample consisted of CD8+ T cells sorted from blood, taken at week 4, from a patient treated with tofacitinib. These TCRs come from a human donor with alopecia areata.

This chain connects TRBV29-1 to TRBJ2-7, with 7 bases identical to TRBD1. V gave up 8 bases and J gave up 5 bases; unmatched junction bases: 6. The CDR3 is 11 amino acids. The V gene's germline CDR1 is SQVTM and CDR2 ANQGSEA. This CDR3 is CSHRTGDEQYF. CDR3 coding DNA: TGCAGCCACCGGACAGGCGACGAGCAGTACTTC.

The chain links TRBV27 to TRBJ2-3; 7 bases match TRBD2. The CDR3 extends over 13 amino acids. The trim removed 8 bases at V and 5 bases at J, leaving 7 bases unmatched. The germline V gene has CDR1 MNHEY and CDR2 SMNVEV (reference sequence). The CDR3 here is CASGAGFGDTQYF. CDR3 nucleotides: TGTGCCAGCGGAGCGGGGTTCGGAGATACGCAGTATTTT.

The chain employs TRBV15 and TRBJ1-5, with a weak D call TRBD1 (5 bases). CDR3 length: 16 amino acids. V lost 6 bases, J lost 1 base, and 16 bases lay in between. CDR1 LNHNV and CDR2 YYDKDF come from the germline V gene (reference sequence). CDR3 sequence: CATSTTVGMSNQPQHF. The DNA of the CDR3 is TGTGCCACCAGTACGACAGTGGGGATGAGCAATCAGCCCCAGCATTTT.

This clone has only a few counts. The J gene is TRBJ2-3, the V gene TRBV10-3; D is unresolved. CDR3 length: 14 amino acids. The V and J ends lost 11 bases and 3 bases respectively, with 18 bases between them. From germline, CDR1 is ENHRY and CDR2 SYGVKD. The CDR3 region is CAVAPSSNTDTQYF. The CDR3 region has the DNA TGTGCCGTCGCCCCTTCCTCCAATACAGATACGCAGTATTTT.

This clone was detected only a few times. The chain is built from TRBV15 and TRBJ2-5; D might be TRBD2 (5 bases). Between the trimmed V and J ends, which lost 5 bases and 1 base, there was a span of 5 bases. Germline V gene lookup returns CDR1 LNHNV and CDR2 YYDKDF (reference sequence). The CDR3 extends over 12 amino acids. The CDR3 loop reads CATSRGQETQYF. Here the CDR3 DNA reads TGTGCCACCAGCCGGGGCCAAGAGACCCAGTACTTC.